What follows are 2 T cell receptor beta chains derived from one specimen sequenced in a study of blood T cells in healthy people across ages. It was with a sample-barcoded 5' primer and a J-beta primer mix that a second PCR of about 6 to 12 cycles was run. Each CDR3 protein gets one entry after TCRdb re-called the 5' RACE reads with MiXCR. The top ten hold roughly 9.4% of the sample, which has almost 550,000 distinct CDR3 sequences, approximately 25% seen once. The sample also formed part of further work on T cells of mothers and their children.

Sample: blood. These TCRs come from a boy aged 5-17 years in good health.

The chain has TRBV7-9 and TRBJ1-5; D ambiguous. V lost 4 bases and J lost 3, with 13 bases in between. Germline CDR1 reads SEHNR; CDR2 reads FQNEAQ (reference sequence). CDR3 length equals 15 residues. Here the CDR3 reads CASSSFSGVNQPQHF. The CDR3 DNA sequence: TGTGCCAGCAGCTCCTTCTCGGGAGTCAATCAGCCCCAGCATTTT.

This clonotype was observed a handful of times. The chain joins TRBV10-2 to TRBJ2-7; the D is unclear. V lost 3 bases to trimming and J lost 5 bases, with 11 bases between them. CDR1 is WSHSY and CDR2 is SAAADI in the germline V gene. This CDR3 is built from 13 residues. For the CDR3, the DNA is TGCGCCAGCAGTGAAGTAGAAAGGCACGAGCAGTACTTC. It specifies CASSEVERHEQYF.